This T cell receptor beta chain was recovered during a study of shared clonotypes between healthy human individuals (TCRdb year 2020). Notes on the research overall: Two women and a few men aged 18 to 49 years were included in the cohort. To estimate repertoire size and how much clonotypes are shared between individuals, the study performed deep sequencing of blood TCR repertoires from a few healthy adults. Per donor, three plates each were used for CD4 naive and CD4 memory, two for CD8 naive, and one for CD8 memory. Between about 0.94 and 8.9 billion PBMCs per donor were obtained by leukapheresis. Different laboratories and diverse techniques were used to prepare libraries and sequence TCR repertoires, to increase sequencing depth and limit assay-specific biases. The research as a whole found: Across a few donors, roughly 5.4% of naive CD4, roughly 3.8% of naive CD8, 2.3% of memory CD4, and about 0.4% of memory CD8 clonotypes were shared. Sampling was restricted to blood, and TCR repertoires in tissue are likely to differ from TCR repertoires in blood. Pairwise subsampling indicated that sequencing depth was expected to affect the degree of clonotype sharing among donors. Higher generation probabilities were observed for clonotypes shared by all four sorted-subset donors than for non-shared clonotypes. Rarefaction of sorted-subset datasets indicated incomplete sequencing despite the large sequencing depth. The small number of donors limited the genetic and exposure-history diversity represented. Larger estimated clonotype richness was generally found for naive subsets than for memory subsets.

This clone was seen once. The antigen this receptor binds is unknown. Base qualities are not at hand, and no much larger clone is one base apart. For the CD8 naive samples, CD45RO-negative cells were positively selected for CCR7, yielding a CD45RA+CCR7+ population from which TemRA cells were excluded. Donors were healthy HIV-negative adults with no recently reported acute infections or vaccinations. Every donor was a Caucasian adult living in Nashville, Tennessee, USA. Blood was collected by leukapheresis, and PBMCs were isolated by Ficoll-Histopaque density gradient centrifugation and then cryopreserved in liquid nitrogen vapor phase. Analytical flow cytometry was used to check the purity and quantity of every magnetically sorted T cell population. Each sorted fraction had its genomic DNA isolated and then quantified by UV absorbance on a Nanodrop 2000c. CDR1 is given as MNHNS and CDR2 as SASEGT, both from the germline V gene. Reading from cysteine to phenylalanine, the CDR3 counts 12 amino acids. Of the read, only the CDR3 DNA is kept; its 36 bases are in frame from base 1. V is pared back by 7 bases and J by 6 bases, with 13 bases lying between the germline termini.

Using the deep immunoSEQ assay, TCR CDR3 regions were amplified from genomic DNA by multiplex PCR. For each cell subset, the extracted genomic DNA was distributed evenly across all wells of several immunoSEQ 96-well plates, and each plate served as one replicate. For sorted subsets, each replicate PCR was loaded with roughly 190 ng genomic DNA, equivalent to 30,000 or so T cell genomes. Purified libraries were measured with a Qubit 3.0 fluorometer, size-checked on a Bioanalyzer 2100, and measured again with the KAPA Library Quantification kit. A separate single-read 150-cycle Illumina NextSeq 550 flow cell was used to sequence each immunoSEQ 96-well plate. Under the source paper's analysis protocol: Because only junctional sequences without quality scores were contained in the immunoSEQ output, filtering matching that applied to full-length reads could not be performed. Sequences were annotated with PyIR, a Python wrapper for IgBLAST v1.9, and V/J genes and CDR3 were assigned using IMGT germline references. Reads were filtered out if the reads had weak V/J assignments (E-value above 1e-6), no CDR3, stop codons, out-of-frame junctions, or ambiguous translated residues. V3J clonotypes were defined as sequences sharing the same inferred V gene, J gene, and CDR3 amino acid sequence. To compute the percentage overlap between repertoires, the number of shared unique clonotypes was divided by the size of the smaller repertoire. Three approaches were used to assess repertoire richness: RTK rarefaction, the Chao1 estimator, and Recon v2.1 estimates of unobserved clonotypes. OLGA was used to compute generation probabilities for all TCRbeta clonotypes that the gDNA method yielded from a handful of donors. Here the immuneACCESS table is served through TCRdb, limited to in-frame sequences with V and J called. Missing clones are a known gap in these copies; in checked studies unresolved V genes cover under half, and the rest lacks a known reason. The V and J calls and the clone size are those of that table, but D and trimming were determined from the DNA. The sample table contains about 1,800,000 clones; only one count was recorded for around 96% of them. The ten top clones hold 1.2% of the sample.

The clonotype was recovered from a man between 18 and 35 years old in good health. The V and J genes are TRBV6-1 and TRBJ2-7; no D gene is confidently identified. The sample was naive CD8+ T cells sorted from blood. The cell subset or site label on this specimen signifies: CD45RA+CCR7+. The nucleotide sequence is TGTGCCAGCACCTACGCTCCCCCCGAGCAGTACTTC. It codes for CASTYAPPEQYF.